These T cell receptor beta chains were read from a single sample in a study of blood T cell repertoires in COVID-19. The assay was immunoSEQ multiplex PCR, and TCRdb's table has in-frame clones only and misses some. The table lists about 380,000 clones, roughly 87% of them singletons. Material: PBMCs or T cells enriched from blood (not recorded which). Receptor source: a woman aged 30 to 39 who had recovered from COVID-19. The CDR3 runs from the conserved cysteine through the conserved F or W. The order of the fields is J gene, V gene, D gene, clone size, CDR3 DNA, CDR3 protein. A D gene is named only where the DNA matches it firmly. Clone size is shown for a subset of rows, as once, few, many or a class of expanded clone.

J gene: TRBJ2-5
V gene: TRBV14
D gene: NA
clone size: NA
CDR3 DNA: TGTGCCAGCAGCCAAGATTCCAGGGTAGAGACCCAGTACTTC
CDR3 protein: CASSQDSRVETQYF

J gene: TRBJ2-3
V gene: TRBV11-1
D gene: TRBD1
clone size: NA
CDR3 DNA: TGTGCCAGCAGCGCGGGACAGGGCCCTTTTACAGATACGCAGTATTTT
CDR3 protein: CASSAGQGPFTDTQYF

J gene: TRBJ2-1
V gene: TRBV6-5
D gene: TRBD2
clone size: NA
CDR3 DNA: TGTGCCAGCAGTTCTAGCGGGAGACGGGCCTACAATGAGCAGTTCTTC
CDR3 protein: CASSSSGRRAYNEQFF

J gene: TRBJ2-1
V gene: TRBV5-4
D gene: TRBD2
clone size: once
CDR3 DNA: TGTGCCAGCAGCTGGGGGACTAGCGGGGTAAGCTCCTACAATGAGCAGTTCTTC
CDR3 protein: CASSWGTSGVSSYNEQFF

J gene: TRBJ1-1
V gene: TRBV12-3/TRBV12-4
D gene: NA
clone size: NA
CDR3 DNA: TGTGCCAGCAGTTTAAGCGACACTGAAGCTTTCTTT
CDR3 protein: CASSLSDTEAFF

J gene: TRBJ1-2
V gene: TRBV27
D gene: NA
clone size: NA
CDR3 DNA: TGTGCCAGCAGACTCCCGGGGGATGGCTACACCTTC
CDR3 protein: CASRLPGDGYTF

J gene: TRBJ2-5
V gene: TRBV30
D gene: NA
clone size: NA
CDR3 DNA: TGTGCCTGGAGTTCCTTGGGGGCGTCGGGGGAGACCCAGTACTTC
CDR3 protein: CAWSSLGASGETQYF

J gene: TRBJ2-6
V gene: TRBV7-2
D gene: NA
clone size: NA
CDR3 DNA: TGTGCCAGCAGCTTATTTAGCCCCCACCGGTCTGGGGCCAACGTCCTGACTTTC
CDR3 protein: CASSLFSPHRSGANVLTF

J gene: TRBJ1-2
V gene: TRBV12-3/TRBV12-4
D gene: NA
clone size: once
CDR3 DNA: TGTGCCAGCAGCACCCTACTTAACTATGGCTACACCTTC
CDR3 protein: CASSTLLNYGYTF

J gene: TRBJ1-5
V gene: TRBV19
D gene: NA
clone size: many
CDR3 DNA: TGTGCCAGTAGTATACTCAGCGAGTTAAGCAATCAGCCCCAGCATTTT
CDR3 protein: CASSILSELSNQPQHF

J gene: TRBJ2-7
V gene: TRBV6-5
D gene: NA
clone size: NA
CDR3 DNA: TGTGCCAGCAGTTACTTACAGGGTTCGGGCTACGAGCAGTACTTC
CDR3 protein: CASSYLQGSGYEQYF

J gene: TRBJ1-2
V gene: TRBV4-2
D gene: NA
clone size: NA
CDR3 DNA: TGTGCCAGCAGCCCGATGCAGGACAGAAACTATGGCTACACCTTC
CDR3 protein: CASSPMQDRNYGYTF

J gene: TRBJ2-3
V gene: TRBV3-1/TRBV3-2
D gene: NA
clone size: NA
CDR3 DNA: TGTGCCAGCAGTCTAGAGAGAGGGGGACGAGAAACAGATACGCAGTATTTT
CDR3 protein: CASSLERGGRETDTQYF

J gene: TRBJ2-1
V gene: TRBV28
D gene: TRBD2
clone size: NA
CDR3 DNA: TGTGCCAGCAGTGGAGCCAGGGAGGGGTCCTACAATGAGCAGTTCTTC
CDR3 protein: CASSGAREGSYNEQFF

J gene: TRBJ2-7
V gene: TRBV5-1
D gene: NA
clone size: NA
CDR3 DNA: TGCGCCAGCAGCCTGAATCGAAGGGGTCACGAGCAGTACTTC
CDR3 protein: CASSLNRRGHEQYF

J gene: TRBJ2-3
V gene: TRBV2
D gene: NA
clone size: NA
CDR3 DNA: TGTGCCAGCAGGACTAGTACAGATACGCAGTATTTT
CDR3 protein: CASRTSTDTQYF

J gene: TRBJ2-6
V gene: TRBV2
D gene: TRBD1
clone size: NA
CDR3 DNA: TGTGCCAGCAGCGGGACAGTTACTGGGGCCAACGTCCTGACTTTC
CDR3 protein: CASSGTVTGANVLTF

J gene: TRBJ1-2
V gene: TRBV12-3/TRBV12-4
D gene: NA
clone size: NA
CDR3 DNA: TGTGCCAGCAGTTTAGCGAGTAACTATGGCTACACCTTC
CDR3 protein: CASSLASNYGYTF

J gene: TRBJ1-2
V gene: TRBV5-4
D gene: TRBD1
clone size: NA
CDR3 DNA: TGTGCCAGCAGCTACGACAGGGACTATGGCTACACCTTC
CDR3 protein: CASSYDRDYGYTF

J gene: TRBJ1-2
V gene: TRBV28
D gene: TRBD1
clone size: NA
CDR3 DNA: TGTGCCAGCAGTTTGGGGACAGCGAGCTATGGCTACACCTTC
CDR3 protein: CASSLGTASYGYTF

J gene: TRBJ1-1
V gene: TRBV29-1
D gene: TRBD1
clone size: NA
CDR3 DNA: TGCAGCGCCACAGGGGGTGGTAGTGGAAACACTGAAGCTTTCTTT
CDR3 protein: CSATGGGSGNTEAFF

J gene: TRBJ2-5
V gene: TRBV24-1
D gene: TRBD1
clone size: NA
CDR3 DNA: TGTGCCACCAGTGATACCATCGACAGGGGAGGAAAGACCCAGTACTTC
CDR3 protein: CATSDTIDRGGKTQYF

J gene: TRBJ1-6
V gene: TRBV27
D gene: NA
clone size: NA
CDR3 DNA: TGTGCCAGCAGTTTCCAGGGGAATTCACCCCTCCACTTT
CDR3 protein: CASSFQGNSPLHF

J gene: TRBJ2-7
V gene: TRBV29-1
D gene: NA
clone size: NA
CDR3 DNA: TGCAGCGTTGCGGGGGGCGTAAGCCTTTCCTACGAGCAGTACTTC
CDR3 protein: CSVAGGVSLSYEQYF

J gene: TRBJ1-2
V gene: TRBV5-1
D gene: NA
clone size: NA
CDR3 DNA: TGCGCCAGCAGTACAGGCCCGCACGGCTACACCTTC
CDR3 protein: CASSTGPHGYTF

J gene: TRBJ2-2
V gene: TRBV5-6
D gene: TRBD2
clone size: NA
CDR3 DNA: TGTGCCAGCAGCAGTACTAGCGGGGGGGCCCTGTACACCGGGGAGCTGTTTTTT
CDR3 protein: CASSSTSGGALYTGELFF

J gene: TRBJ2-3
V gene: TRBV4-2
D gene: TRBD2
clone size: NA
CDR3 DNA: TGTGCCAGCAGCCAACTTGAGGCTAGCGGGGGAACAGATACGCAGTATTTT
CDR3 protein: CASSQLEASGGTDTQYF

J gene: TRBJ1-5
V gene: TRBV28
D gene: NA
clone size: NA
CDR3 DNA: TGTGCCAGCAACATATTCCCCTCCCCAGGGTCTCAGCCCCAGCATTTT
CDR3 protein: CASNIFPSPGSQPQHF

J gene: TRBJ2-7
V gene: TRBV7-2
D gene: NA
clone size: NA
CDR3 DNA: TGTGCCAGCAGCGTTAGCGGAACCCCCCTCTCCTACGAGCAGTACTTC
CDR3 protein: CASSVSGTPLSYEQYF

J gene: TRBJ2-3
V gene: TRBV30
D gene: TRBD2
clone size: NA
CDR3 DNA: TGTGCCTGGAGTACCGGAAGGACTAGCGGGGGGGCAGATACGCAGTATTTT
CDR3 protein: CAWSTGRTSGGADTQYF

J gene: TRBJ2-3
V gene: TRBV12-3/TRBV12-4
D gene: NA
clone size: NA
CDR3 DNA: TGTGCCAGCAGTTATCGGGGCACAGATACGCAGTATTTT
CDR3 protein: CASSYRGTDTQYF

J gene: TRBJ2-3
V gene: TRBV9
D gene: TRBD2
clone size: NA
CDR3 DNA: TGTGCCAGCAGCGGCTCCGGACTAGCTAAAGATACGCAGTATTTT
CDR3 protein: CASSGSGLAKDTQYF

J gene: TRBJ2-3
V gene: TRBV19
D gene: NA
clone size: NA
CDR3 DNA: TGTGCCAGTAGTATCGGGGGGCTCCTCACAGATACGCAGTATTTT
CDR3 protein: CASSIGGLLTDTQYF

J gene: TRBJ1-3
V gene: TRBV2
D gene: TRBD1
clone size: NA
CDR3 DNA: TGTGCCAGCCGGACAGGGGCTCGAAGCTCTGGAAACACCATATATTTT
CDR3 protein: CASRTGARSSGNTIYF

J gene: TRBJ2-7
V gene: TRBV1
D gene: NA
clone size: NA
CDR3 DNA: TGCACCAGCAGCCCGCTACCCCAATACGAGCAGTACTTC
CDR3 protein: CTSSPLPQYEQYF

J gene: TRBJ1-5
V gene: TRBV3-1/TRBV3-2
D gene: NA
clone size: NA
CDR3 DNA: TGTGCCAGCAGCCAAGCGGATCAGCCCCAGCATTTT
CDR3 protein: CASSQADQPQHF

J gene: TRBJ1-5
V gene: TRBV12-5
D gene: NA
clone size: NA
CDR3 DNA: TGTGCTAGTGGTTTGGATAGACAGCCCCAGCATTTT
CDR3 protein: CASGLDRQPQHF

J gene: TRBJ1-1
V gene: TRBV28
D gene: NA
clone size: NA
CDR3 DNA: TGTGCCAGCAGCGCCCCTTGGGGGCCCTTCAACACTGAAGCTTTCTTT
CDR3 protein: CASSAPWGPFNTEAFF

J gene: TRBJ1-2
V gene: TRBV7-9
D gene: NA
clone size: NA
CDR3 DNA: TGTGCCAGCAGCTTAGGGGGCCGGGATGGCTACACCTTC
CDR3 protein: CASSLGGRDGYTF

J gene: TRBJ1-5
V gene: TRBV13
D gene: NA
clone size: NA
CDR3 DNA: TGTGCCAGCAGCTTCTGGGGGCTTGAAATCAATCAGCCCCAGCATTTT
CDR3 protein: CASSFWGLEINQPQHF

J gene: TRBJ1-1
V gene: TRBV12-3/TRBV12-4
D gene: NA
clone size: NA
CDR3 DNA: TGTGCCAGCACCCGCAGCGGGAACACTGAAGCTTTCTTT
CDR3 protein: CASTRSGNTEAFF

J gene: TRBJ2-7
V gene: TRBV3-1/TRBV3-2
D gene: NA
clone size: few
CDR3 DNA: TGTGCCAGCAGCCACGGAAAAAGACTAGTGGGGCACGAGCAGTACTTC
CDR3 protein: CASSHGKRLVGHEQYF

J gene: TRBJ2-7
V gene: TRBV5-5
D gene: NA
clone size: NA
CDR3 DNA: TGTGCCAGCAGCTTGACTCCCTACGAGCAGTACTTC
CDR3 protein: CASSLTPYEQYF

J gene: TRBJ1-2
V gene: TRBV13
D gene: NA
clone size: once
CDR3 DNA: TGTGCCAGCAGCTTGGATAGGCAGGATGGCTACACCTTC
CDR3 protein: CASSLDRQDGYTF

J gene: TRBJ1-4
V gene: TRBV19
D gene: NA
clone size: NA
CDR3 DNA: TGTGCCAGTAGTATAGTCGGCAGACTTAATGAAAAACTGTTTTTT
CDR3 protein: CASSIVGRLNEKLFF

J gene: TRBJ2-1
V gene: TRBV29-1
D gene: TRBD2
clone size: many
CDR3 DNA: TGCAGCGACCGAAGCGGGAGGGAAGCCGGTGAGCAGTTCTTC
CDR3 protein: CSDRSGREAGEQFF

J gene: TRBJ2-7
V gene: TRBV29-1
D gene: TRBD1
clone size: few
CDR3 DNA: TGCAGCGTTGAATGGGACAGGGGAACCTACGAGCAGTACTTC
CDR3 protein: CSVEWDRGTYEQYF

J gene: TRBJ2-7
V gene: TRBV5-1
D gene: NA
clone size: NA
CDR3 DNA: TGCGCCAGCAGCTTTAACCCTACCTACGAGCAGTACTTC
CDR3 protein: CASSFNPTYEQYF

J gene: TRBJ2-7
V gene: TRBV21-1
D gene: NA
clone size: NA
CDR3 DNA: TGTGCCAGCAGCAAAAACCCTAATTGGCGGTCCGTAGGCTACGAGCAGTACTTC
CDR3 protein: CASSKNPNWRSVGYEQYF

J gene: TRBJ1-1
V gene: TRBV20-1
D gene: NA
clone size: NA
CDR3 DNA: TGCAGTGCTAGTAGAGCTGAGTTAGTGAACACTGAAGCTTTCTTT
CDR3 protein: CSASRAELVNTEAFF

J gene: TRBJ2-3
V gene: TRBV19
D gene: NA
clone size: NA
CDR3 DNA: TGTGCCAGTAGCCCCTTAACTAGCACAGATACGCAGTATTTT
CDR3 protein: CASSPLTSTDTQYF

J gene: TRBJ1-2
V gene: TRBV18
D gene: NA
clone size: NA
CDR3 DNA: TGTGCCAGCTCACTAGAGAACAGGGTAGATGGCTACACCTTC
CDR3 protein: CASSLENRVDGYTF

J gene: TRBJ2-7
V gene: TRBV7-9
D gene: NA
clone size: once
CDR3 DNA: TGTGCCAGCAGCTCCAGGGAACAGTACGAGCAGTACTTC
CDR3 protein: CASSSREQYEQYF

J gene: TRBJ1-4
V gene: TRBV5-1
D gene: NA
clone size: NA
CDR3 DNA: TGCGCCAGCAGCTTGGTACCAGAACCAACTAATGAAAAACTGTTTTTT
CDR3 protein: CASSLVPEPTNEKLFF

J gene: TRBJ1-1
V gene: TRBV9
D gene: NA
clone size: NA
CDR3 DNA: TGTGCCAGCAGCCGTGCGCAACACACTGAAGCTTTCTTT
CDR3 protein: CASSRAQHTEAFF

J gene: TRBJ1-2
V gene: TRBV2
D gene: NA
clone size: NA
CDR3 DNA: TGTGCCAGCAGTCAGGGTTTGACCTATGGCTACACCTTC
CDR3 protein: CASSQGLTYGYTF

J gene: TRBJ1-6
V gene: TRBV20-1
D gene: NA
clone size: once
CDR3 DNA: TGCAGTGCTAGAGACCACAGGGACCTCCACTTT
CDR3 protein: CSARDHRDLHF

J gene: TRBJ2-7
V gene: TRBV5-6
D gene: TRBD2
clone size: NA
CDR3 DNA: TGTGCCAGCAGCTTCACGGCTAGGCCTAGCGGGAACCACGAGCAGTACTTC
CDR3 protein: CASSFTARPSGNHEQYF

J gene: TRBJ1-2
V gene: TRBV12-3/TRBV12-4
D gene: TRBD1
clone size: NA
CDR3 DNA: TGTGCCAGCAGTACGGACAGGGGGCTTGGCTACACCTTC
CDR3 protein: CASSTDRGLGYTF